One and the same sample provided the 5 T cell receptor beta chains below, sequenced in a study of cytomegalovirus exposure and HLA in healthy donors. This PCR relied on a set of 60 Vbeta primers and 13 Jbeta primers. The assay was immunoSEQ multiplex PCR, and TCRdb's table has in-frame clones only and misses some. Found here are around 110,000 clones, roughly 79% of them singletons; the top ten hold around 4%. The sample taken for sequencing was PBMCs. Receptors originate from a woman younger than 45 in good health and CMV-seronegative.

This clone was seen once. The chain recombines TRBV28 with TRBJ2-7; 7 nucleotides agree with TRBD2. Germline V gene sequence: CDR1 MDHEN, CDR2 SYDVKM. Germline trimming cut 8 bases from V and 1 base from J; bases unmatched to any gene: 5. This CDR3 is built from 13 residues. CDR3 amino acids: CASAPGGSYEQYF. The CDR3 DNA reads TGTGCCAGCGCCCCGGGGGGTTCCTACGAGCAGTACTTC.

V and J are TRBV4-1 and TRBJ2-5; D may be TRBD2 (5 bases). The J call may be mistaken, given a closer DNA end match to TRBJ2-7. The germline gives CDR1 MGHRA, CDR2 YSYEKL. The CDR3 length is 14 residues. For the CDR3, the DNA is TGCGCCAGCAGCCAAGGGACTGTCTCCTACGAGCAGTACTTC. Its translation is CASSQGTVSYEQYF.

The gene calls are TRBV5-6 and TRBJ2-7; unclear D gene. Germline V CDR1 and CDR2: SGHDT, YYEEEE. This CDR3 has 11 residues. V dropped 1 base and J dropped 6 bases, with 5 bases sitting between them. This chain's CDR3 is CASSLMAEQYF. The CDR3 coding sequence is TGTGCCAGCAGCTTGATGGCCGAGCAGTACTTC.

The chain joins TRBV7-8 to TRBJ2-2; 7 nucleotides match TRBD1. This CDR3 comprises 16 residues. Trimming took 5 bases from V and 0 from J; bases not matched to a gene: 6. CDR1 and CDR2 from the germline V gene are SGHVS and FQNEAQ. The CDR3 protein is CASSLSQGTNTGELFF. The CDR3 DNA reads as TGTGCCAGCAGCCTATCACAGGGGACGAACACCGGGGAGCTGTTTTTT. Together with reference TRBV7-8 and TRBJ2-2, the CDR3 gives the full variable domain: GAGVSQSPRYKVAKRGQDVALRCDPISGHVSLFWYQQALGQGPEFLTYFQNEAQLDKSGLPSDRFFAERPEGSVSTLKIQRTQQEDSAVYLCASSLSQGTNTGELFFGEGSRLTVL.

CDR3 sequence (DNA): TGTGCCAGTAGGACTAGCGGGAGCCATACCTACGAGCAGTACTTC. Amino acid sequence: CASRTSGSHTYEQYF. The chain carries TRBV19 and TRBJ2-7, with 12 bases lining up with TRBD2. Germline V lookup: CDR1 LNHDA, CDR2 SQIVND (reference sequence). This CDR3 is built from 15 residues. The V and J ends lost 6 bases and 2 bases, in that order; junction bases with no gene match: 5.